The next 13 T cell receptor beta chains were all read from a single sample in a study of human versus mouse CDR3 diversity and MHC coevolution. Only in-frame clones appear in the TCRdb table, and some are missing; sequencing was by immunoSEQ multiplex PCR. The profile covers about 83,000 clones, with under 95% appearing a single time and less than 0.19% taken by the ten largest. The sequencing input was naive CD4+ T cells from blood. This sample's subset: CD45RO-negative CD62L-positive naive CD4 T cells. The receptors here all came from a person between 25 and 70 years old in good health.

The rearrangement joins TRBV6-5 to TRBJ1-5, with D possibly matching TRBD1 (6 bases). The V end was cut by 7 bases, the J end by 7 bases, with 14 bases between. The germline CDR1 and CDR2 sequences are MNHEY and SVGAGI. This CDR3 comprises 13 residues. In nucleotides, the CDR3 is TGTGCCAGCAAAGGGGGTATTGACCAGCCCCAGCATTTT. Amino acid sequence: CASKGGIDQPQHF.

V and J are TRBV5-4 and TRBJ2-5; a weak D match, TRBD1 (6 bases). Per the germline V gene, CDR1 is SGHNT and CDR2 is YYREEE (reference sequence). The CDR3 extends over 13 amino acids. Trimming stripped 4 bases from V and 5 bases from J, with 12 bases between. This chain's CDR3 is CASSLRGSETQYF. In DNA form, the CDR3 reads TGTGCCAGCAGCCTCAGGGGAAGCGAGACCCAGTACTTC. Complete variable domain (other parts from reference TRBV5-4 and TRBJ2-5): ETGVTQSPTHLIKTRGQQVTLRCSSQSGHNTVSWYQQALGQGPQFIFQYYREEENGRGNFPPRFSGLQFPNYSSELNVNALELDDSALYLCASSLRGSETQYFGPGTRLLVL.

This chain connects TRBV6-1 to TRBJ2-1; TRBD2 matches at 8 bases. The junction had 10 bases not matched to a gene; V was cut back by 7 bases and J by 8 bases. The CDR3 length is 14 residues. The germline gives CDR1 MNHNS, CDR2 SASEGT. CDR3 protein: CASNRLASGYEQFF. CDR3 nucleotide sequence: TGTGCCAGCAATCGACTAGCGTCGGGCTATGAGCAGTTCTTC.

The chain uses TRBV7-9 and TRBJ1-6; D gene unclear. The CDR3 extends over 14 amino acids. The V and J ends lost 11 bases and 0 bases respectively, with 11 bases between them. The germline V gene encodes CDR1 SEHNR and CDR2 FQNEAQ (reference sequence). The CDR3 coding sequence is TGTGCCGCGGGCACGAGCTCCTATAATTCACCCCTCCACTTT. Translating it yields CAAGTSSYNSPLHF.

The chain employs TRBV7-3 and TRBJ1-1; maybe TRBD1 (5 bases). V lost 3 bases and J lost 0, with 14 bases in between. The CDR3 consists of 16 residues. Germline assignment: CDR1 SGHTA and CDR2 FQGTGA. As DNA, the CDR3 is TGTGCCAGCAGCTTCAGGGAACCGCCCCTGAACACTGAAGCTTTCTTT. It encodes CASSFREPPLNTEAFF.

The chain joins TRBV5-5 to TRBJ2-5; D is uncertain. The DNA end favors TRBJ2-7, so the J call may be wrong. This CDR3 has 14 residues. In germline, CDR1 is SGHKS, CDR2 YYEKEE (reference sequence). The CDR3 is CASSLDSASYEQYF. The CDR3 DNA reads as TGTGCCAGCAGCTTGGACAGTGCCTCCTACGAGCAGTACTTC.

A remark on this clone: Other DNA sequences from this sample encode an identical CDR3 as well. This chain joins TRBV2 and TRBJ2-1; 11 bases are a match to TRBD2. Germline V lookup: CDR1 SNHLY, CDR2 FYNNEI. The V gene end was trimmed by 10 bases and the J gene end by 6 bases; junction bases not matched to a gene: 2. This CDR3 has 12 residues. CDR3 amino acids: CATGLAGNEQFF. For the CDR3, the DNA is TGTGCCACCGGACTAGCGGGCAATGAGCAGTTCTTC.

This clone turned up a few times. This sequence joins TRBV19 and TRBJ1-6; D possibly corresponds to TRBD1 (6 bases). Germline V gene lookup returns CDR1 LNHDA and CDR2 SQIVND (reference sequence). V lost 2 bases to trimming and J lost 7 bases, with 9 bases between them. The CDR3 contains 14 residues. CDR3 nucleotide sequence: TGTGCCAGTAGTATAAGAGGGGGAAATTCACCCCTCCACTTT. This codes for CASSIRGGNSPLHF.

This chain connects TRBV20-1 to TRBJ2-7, with 7 bases identical to TRBD2. Germline loops: CDR1 DFQATT, CDR2 SNEGSKA (reference sequence). The V gene end was trimmed by 6 bases and the J gene end by 4 bases; junction bases not matched to a gene: 3. This CDR3 contains 11 residues. The CDR3 spells CSALARYEQYF. The CDR3 DNA follows: TGCAGTGCACTAGCGCGATACGAGCAGTACTTC.

J is TRBJ1-5 and V is TRBV30; no reliable D call. Deletions cut 2 bases from V and 1 base from J, with 12 bases between. CDR1 is GTSNPN, CDR2 SVGIG, per germline (reference sequence). The CDR3 covers 15 residues. In DNA form, the CDR3 reads TGTGCCTGGAGTTCTTCTCGGAGGAGCAATCAGCCCCAGCATTTT. It yields the protein CAWSSSRRSNQPQHF. Together with reference TRBV30 and TRBJ1-5, the CDR3 gives the full variable domain: SQTIHQWPATLVQPVGSPLSLECTVEGTSNPNLYWYRQAAGRGLQLLFYSVGIGQISSEVPQNLSASRPQDRQFILSSKKLLLSDSGFYLCAWSSSRRSNQPQHFGDGTRLSIL.

This clone was picked up one time. V is TRBV6-5 and J is TRBJ1-2; 8 bases fit TRBD1. The CDR3 sequence is 15 residues long. V shed 5 bases, J shed 5 bases, and the junction held 10 bases outside the gene matches. In germline, CDR1 is MNHEY, CDR2 SVGAGI. CDR3 DNA: TGTGCCAGCAGTGGCCAGGGGGCGCTTGGGTATGGCTACACCTTC. Residues: CASSGQGALGYGYTF.

This chain uses TRBV7-9 with TRBJ2-2; 10 positions agree with TRBD2. With 3 bases clipped from V and 1 base from J, the junction kept 5 bases outside the gene matches. Germline CDR1 reads SEHNR; CDR2 reads FQNEAQ (reference sequence). This CDR3 spans 17 amino acids. The CDR3 region is CASSFGAGGMNTGELFF. CDR3 DNA: TGTGCCAGCAGCTTTGGAGCGGGAGGGATGAACACCGGGGAGCTGTTTTTT.

V gene TRBV15 combines with J gene TRBJ2-5; 14 bases are shared with TRBD2. Germline-derived CDR1 and CDR2 are LNHNV and YYDKDF (reference sequence). This CDR3 has 16 residues. The junction had 7 bases not matched to a gene; V was cut back by 5 bases and J by 5 bases. This CDR3 reads CATSGGLAGAVETQYF. CDR3 nucleotide sequence: TGTGCCACCAGCGGGGGACTAGCGGGGGCAGTCGAGACCCAGTACTTC.